The text below deals with one T cell receptor beta chain. The participants were between about 18 and 90 years old and came from some 23 US areas. A COVID-19 case had been met by exposed participants during the 2 weeks before study entry. Original data processing: Estimation of nucleated cell counts relied on the amplification of reference gene primers. Measured with immunoSEQ multiplex PCR; TCRdb has only the in-frame clones, and not every one. D and trimming come from the DNA, and the V and J calls and clone size come from that table. Of some 400,000 clones in the sample, 90% to 95% were seen once. The J segment lost 5 bases and the V segment lost 4 bases, leaving 4 bases of the junction unmatched. Germline V gives CDR1 LGHDT, CDR2 YNNKEL (reference sequence). The CDR3 is 14 amino acids. This entry is derived from a study of blood T cell repertoires in COVID-19. Study-level background: Italy, Spain and the United States were the sources of the convalescent and acute COVID-19 samples.

This chain links TRBV3-1 (or the pseudogene TRBV3-2) with TRBJ2-2; 7 nucleotides match TRBD1. Sample: PBMCs or T cells enriched from blood (not recorded which). The sequence derives from a woman in her thirties or forties who had been exposed to COVID-19. The CDR3 protein is CASSRPDRTGELFF. The DNA for the CDR3 is TGTGCCAGCAGCCGGCCGGACAGGACCGGGGAGCTGTTTTTT.